The next 20 T cell receptor beta chains were all read from a single sample in a study of CD8 T cells in Susac syndrome. It was with random hexamers that roughly 0.45 to 1 ug RNA was reverse transcribed. TCRdb re-derived calls from the immunoSEQ multiplex PCR reads in MiXCR, one entry per CDR3 protein. The sample lists 110,000 or so distinct CDR3 sequences, roughly 90% occurring once. The sample consisted of CD8+ T cells from PBMCs. The origin of the receptors is a human donor in good health.

The chain carries TRBV3-1 and TRBJ2-5, with D possibly matching TRBD2 (5 bases). Per germline, CDR1 LGHDT and CDR2 YNNKEL (reference sequence). The length of the CDR3 is 15 residues. Trimming shortened V by 1 base and J by 4 bases, and 13 bases separated the two germline ends. CDR3 amino acids: CASSQGRAEGETQYF. For the CDR3, the DNA is TGTGCCAGCAGCCAAGGTCGAGCGGAAGGAGAGACCCAGTACTTC.

The V gene is TRBV11-1, the J gene TRBJ2-7; 11 positions agree with TRBD1. J lost 8 bases, V lost 4 bases, and 7 bases had no gene match. The germline V gene has CDR1 SGHAT and CDR2 FQDESV (reference sequence). This CDR3 comprises 14 residues. The CDR3 region has the DNA TGTGCCAGCAGCTCAGGACAGGGGGCGTTTCAGCAGTACTTC. Translating gives CASSSGQGAFQQYF.

The chain couples TRBV6-1 to TRBJ2-2; TRBD1 matches 12 bases. Trimming cost V 5 bases and J 4 bases; bases outside gene matches: 8. The germline V gene encodes CDR1 MNHNS and CDR2 SASEGT. The CDR3 is 17 residues long. This chain's CDR3 is CASSTGQGAIRTGELFF. CDR3 DNA: TGTGCCAGCAGTACGGGACAGGGGGCGATTCGCACCGGGGAGCTGTTTTTT.

This chain uses TRBV20-1 with TRBJ1-6, with D maybe TRBD1 (6 bases). The CDR3 consists of 15 residues. Germline V gives CDR1 DFQATT, CDR2 SNEGSKA (reference sequence). Deletions cut 0 bases from V and 6 bases from J, with 12 bases between. CDR3 DNA sequence: TGCAGTGCTAGAGACCTCCGGGACACTAATTCACCCCTCCACTTT. Translating it yields CSARDLRDTNSPLHF.

The V call is TRBV12-3 or TRBV12-4, the J call TRBJ2-3; TRBD2 agrees at 7 bases. V shed 0 bases and J 4 bases; nucleotides not matched to a gene: 4. This CDR3 comprises 15 residues. CDR3 sequence: CASSLATSAADTQYF. The DNA of the CDR3 is TGTGCCAGCAGTTTAGCTACTAGCGCAGCAGATACGCAGTATTTT.

CDR3 sequence (DNA): TGTGCCAGCAGTCAAAGGGGGGGCCGAGGGCCCTACGAGCAGTACTTC. This sequence encodes CASSQRGGRGPYEQYF. This chain links TRBV14 with TRBJ2-7, with D perhaps matching TRBD2 (7 bases). There are 16 residues in the CDR3. The germline CDR1 and CDR2 sequences are SGHDN and FVKESK. V was trimmed by 6 bases and J by 2 bases, leaving 20 bases between them.

V and J are TRBV7-2 and TRBJ2-1; D possibly uses TRBD1 or TRBD2 (5 bases each). Germline lookup yields CDR1 SGHTA and CDR2 FQGNSA. The CDR3 has 12 amino acids. V shed 1 base and J shed 15 bases, with 13 bases lying between them. The CDR3 nucleotides are TGTGCCAGCAGCTTAGGGGACCCAACTAGGTTCTTC. This encodes CASSLGDPTRFF.

The chain carries TRBV2 and TRBJ2-3; a weak D match, TRBD1 (6 bases). CDR3 length: 15 amino acids. Germline-derived CDR1 and CDR2 are SNHLY and FYNNEI. V gave up 6 bases and J gave up 2 bases, with 15 bases separating them. CDR3 protein: CASRGGQGPTDTQYF. CDR3 coding DNA: TGTGCCAGCAGAGGGGGTCAGGGGCCCACAGATACGCAGTATTTT.

The chain recombines TRBV29-1 with TRBJ2-4, with unresolved D. Germline assignment: CDR1 SQVTM and CDR2 ANQGSEA. Trimming shortened V by 0 bases and J by 0 bases, and 9 bases separated the two germline ends. The CDR3 loop spans 15 amino acids. CDR3: CSVEEGHLAKNIQYF. DNA for the CDR3: TGCAGCGTTGAAGAGGGCCACCTAGCCAAAAACATTCAGTACTTC.

The rearrangement links TRBV20-1 to TRBJ1-5; D not certain. V was pared by 6 bases and J by 3 bases, with 21 bases between. Germline V gives CDR1 DFQATT, CDR2 SNEGSKA (reference sequence). This CDR3 is built from 16 residues. Here the CDR3 DNA reads TGCAGTGCCACACCCCGGGCGCCTCCCTTCAATCAGCCCCAGCATTTT. Its translation: CSATPRAPPFNQPQHF.

This sequence joins TRBV2 and TRBJ2-7; 9 nucleotides line up with TRBD1. The germline V gene has CDR1 SNHLY and CDR2 FYNNEI. V shed 6 bases and J 1 base; nucleotides not matched to a gene: 7. This CDR3 has 15 residues. CDR3 amino acids: CASRTQDRGSYEQYF. DNA for the CDR3: TGTGCCAGCAGGACCCAGGACAGGGGTTCCTACGAGCAGTACTTC.

The chain couples TRBV20-1 to TRBJ2-7, with 8 nucleotides matching TRBD2. The CDR3 totals 14 residues. Germline V CDR1 and CDR2: DFQATT, SNEGSKA (reference sequence). The V gene end was trimmed by 7 bases and the J gene end by 3 bases; junction bases not matched to a gene: 11. The CDR3, as DNA: TGCAGTGGTGATCCCGGGGGGGGGAGCTACGAGCAGTACTTC. This sequence encodes CSGDPGGGSYEQYF.

The chain recombines TRBV7-2 with TRBJ2-7; possibly TRBD2 for D (6 bases). Per germline, CDR1 SGHTA and CDR2 FQGNSA. CDR3 length: 14 amino acids. The germline V and J ends were trimmed by 5 bases and 4 bases, with 15 bases remaining between them. In nucleotides, the CDR3 is TGTGCCAGCAGCCCGGGACTGGAAACGTACGAGCAGTACTTC. This codes for CASSPGLETYEQYF.

The chain carries TRBV6-6 and TRBJ2-1; 8 nucleotides align to TRBD2. The germline CDR1 and CDR2 sequences are MNHNY and SVGAGI (reference sequence). V lost 7 bases, J lost 9 bases, and 11 bases stayed unmatched. The CDR3 has 14 amino acids. In nucleotides, the CDR3 is TGTGCCAGCATTCTTACCCGGGGGGGCGTTGAGCAGTTCTTC. Protein product: CASILTRGGVEQFF.

The rearrangement uses TRBV11-1 and TRBJ1-2; TRBD1 is a possible D gene (6 bases). CDR3 length equals 15 residues. Between the trimmed V and J ends, which lost 5 bases and 1 base, there was a span of 14 bases. CDR1 and CDR2 (germline): SGHAT, FQDESV (reference sequence). CDR3 nucleotides: TGTGCCAGCAGCGGGACACCCACGAATAACTATGGCTACACCTTC. It encodes CASSGTPTNNYGYTF.

This clonotype has a single count. This sequence joins TRBV5-1 and TRBJ1-4; D unresolved. Germline assignment: CDR1 SGHRS and CDR2 YFSETQ. V dropped 0 bases and J dropped 0 bases, with 6 bases sitting between them. The CDR3 is 15 residues long. CDR3 sequence reads: CASSLERTTNEKLFF. CDR3 coding DNA: TGCGCCAGCAGCTTGGAACGCACAACTAATGAAAAACTGTTTTTT.

CDR3 in DNA: TGTGCCAGCAGTCCATGGACAGGGAGGAACACTGAAGCTTTCTTT. Translation: CASSPWTGRNTEAFF. The chain links TRBV27 to TRBJ1-1, with 8 nucleotides matching TRBD1. The CDR3 covers 15 residues. CDR1 is MNHEY and CDR2 is SMNVEV in the germline V gene (reference sequence). The trim removed 5 bases at V and 1 base at J, leaving 6 bases unmatched.

The chain joins TRBV2 to TRBJ1-5, with 7 bases identical to TRBD1. The length of the CDR3 is 14 residues. Trimming cost V 5 bases and J 4 bases; bases outside gene matches: 5. Germline V CDR1 and CDR2: SNHLY, FYNNEI. The DNA of the CDR3 is TGTGCCAGCAGTAAGGGACAGAATAATCAGCCCCAGCATTTT. Encoded protein: CASSKGQNNQPQHF. The whole variable domain, filled in from reference TRBV2 and TRBJ1-5, reads EPEVTQTPSHQVTQMGQEVILRCVPISNHLYFYWYRQILGQKVEFLVSFYNNEISEKSEIFDDQFSVERPDGSNFTLKIRSTKLEDSAMYFCASSKGQNNQPQHFGDGTRLSIL.

This chain links TRBV7-2 with TRBJ1-4, with D possibly matching TRBD1 (6 bases). Trimming left V 2 bases short and J 4 bases short, with 11 bases between. The CDR3 is 15 amino acids. In germline, CDR1 is SGHTA, CDR2 FQGNSA. The CDR3 DNA follows: TGTGCCAGCAGCTTACGGGGGGCTGATAATGAAAAACTGTTTTTT. Residues: CASSLRGADNEKLFF.

To note about this clonotype: A junction end diverges from the germline sequence, so it may reflect a read error. The V and J genes are TRBV28 and TRBJ2-7; D is undetermined. The CDR3 length is 15 residues. CDR1 MDHEN and CDR2 SYDVKM come from the germline V gene. The CDR3: CASSFGGLNSHEQYF. Here the CDR3 DNA reads TGTGCCAGCAGTTTTGGTGGTCTTAACTCCCACGAGCAGTACTTC.